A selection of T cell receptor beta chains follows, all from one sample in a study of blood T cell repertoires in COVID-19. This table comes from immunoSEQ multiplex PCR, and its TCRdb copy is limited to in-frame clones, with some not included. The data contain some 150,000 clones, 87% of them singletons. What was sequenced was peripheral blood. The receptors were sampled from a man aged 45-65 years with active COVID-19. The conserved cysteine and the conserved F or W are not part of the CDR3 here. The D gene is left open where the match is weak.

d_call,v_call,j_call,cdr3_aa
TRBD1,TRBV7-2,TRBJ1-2,ASSSDYRGFYGYT
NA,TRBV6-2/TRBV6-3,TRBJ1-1,ASSFDPRGTEAF
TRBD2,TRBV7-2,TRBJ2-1,ASSLTSGWRQF
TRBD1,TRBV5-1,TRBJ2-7,ASRSGQGGYEQY
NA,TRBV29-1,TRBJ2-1,SVERAGAKYNEQF
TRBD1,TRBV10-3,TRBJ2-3,ATKGASDTDTQY
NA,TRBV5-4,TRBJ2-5,AAGGRETQY
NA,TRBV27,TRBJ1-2,ASTWTRRGYT
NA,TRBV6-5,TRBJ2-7,ASSYGSGAYEQY
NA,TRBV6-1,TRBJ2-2,ASSGTGSPNTGELF
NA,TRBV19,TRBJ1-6,ASSIQGKGSPLH
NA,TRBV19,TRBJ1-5,ASSIDLGLNQPQH
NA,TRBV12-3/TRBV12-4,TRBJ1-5,ASRTGLQPQH
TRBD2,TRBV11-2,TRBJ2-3,ASSFGRSSGFYTDTQY
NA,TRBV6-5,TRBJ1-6,ASSYRGGYNSPLH
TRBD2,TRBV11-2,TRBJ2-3,ASGRGRDTDTQY
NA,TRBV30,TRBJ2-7,AWSVNLRSYEQY
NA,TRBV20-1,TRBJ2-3,SASRGGSTDTQY
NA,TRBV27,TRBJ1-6,ASRGDQIVGSPLH
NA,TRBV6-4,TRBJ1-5,ALRGAGSQPQH
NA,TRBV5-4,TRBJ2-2,ASSSPQERDTGELF
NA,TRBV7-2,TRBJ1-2,ASSPAVAYGYT
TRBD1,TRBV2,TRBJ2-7,ASSLVQGVEQY
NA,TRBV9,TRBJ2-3,ASSVQVEDTQY
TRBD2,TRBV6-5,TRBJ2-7,ASRVGLGAYEQY
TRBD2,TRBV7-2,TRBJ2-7,ASSTGLAVTYEQY
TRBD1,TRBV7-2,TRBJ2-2,ASSSPTRGPGELF
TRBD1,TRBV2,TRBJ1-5,ASSRQGGSNQPQH
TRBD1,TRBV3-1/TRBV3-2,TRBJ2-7,ASSQARTGREQY
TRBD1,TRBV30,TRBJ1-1,AWSEGTGGGAF
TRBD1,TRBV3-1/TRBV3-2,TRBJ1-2,ASSQGAGQPYGYT
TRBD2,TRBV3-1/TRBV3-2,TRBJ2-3,ASSQDGGSSDTQY
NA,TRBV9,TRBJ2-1,ASSATLAGRSSYNEQF
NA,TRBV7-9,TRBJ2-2,ASTVERTGELF
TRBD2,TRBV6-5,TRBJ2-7,ATEGSSGHGGY
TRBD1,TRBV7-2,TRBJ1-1,ASRQGATEAF
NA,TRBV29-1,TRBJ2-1,SVGSGEGSYNEQF
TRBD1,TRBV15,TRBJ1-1,ATSRARGETEAF
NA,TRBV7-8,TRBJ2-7,ASSPRDLSSYEQY
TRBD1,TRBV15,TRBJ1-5,ATSRDFGQGASQPQH
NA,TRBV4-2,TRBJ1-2,ASSQANLGGANGYT